Listed here are 15 T cell receptor beta chains from one sample, sequenced in a study of siplizumab effects on memory and regulatory T cells. Repertoires were generated with immunoSEQ multiplex PCR, while TCRdb's copy carries only in-frame clones and drops some. The table includes roughly 6,900 clones, 65% to 70% detected once. The sequencing sample was made of effector memory CD8+ T cells sorted from blood. Specified subset: unstimulated CD8+ effector memory T cells. These receptors were obtained from a human donor in good health.

The gene calls are TRBV6-1 and TRBJ2-2; perhaps TRBD1 as D (5 bases). Germline V gives CDR1 MNHNS, CDR2 SASEGT. This CDR3 region has 18 residues. V was pared by 3 bases and J by 0 bases, with 17 bases between. The CDR3 region has the DNA TGTGCCAGCAGTGACGAAGGGGCACCCAACCCGAACACCGGGGAGCTGTTTTTT. This encodes CASSDEGAPNPNTGELFF.

Concerning this clone itself: Other DNA sequences within the sample encode an identical CDR3. The J gene is TRBJ1-1, the V gene TRBV7-9; D may be TRBD1 (5 bases). CDR3 length equals 16 residues. V was trimmed by 6 bases and J by 0 bases, leaving 17 bases between them. Germline V gives CDR1 SEHNR, CDR2 FQNEAQ (reference sequence). CDR3 bases: TGTGCCAGCAGTCAGCCGCCGGGACGAGTGAACACTGAAGCTTTCTTT. It codes for CASSQPPGRVNTEAFF.

The chain joins TRBV6-5 to TRBJ2-5, with D unclear. The CDR3 spans 10 residues. The germline gives CDR1 MNHEY, CDR2 SVGAGI. Trimming left V 5 bases short and J 5 bases short, with 3 bases between. The CDR3: CASSAETQYF. CDR3 nucleotides: TGTGCCAGCAGTGCGGAGACCCAGTACTTC.

The chain is built from TRBV6-6 and TRBJ2-3, with a weak D call TRBD2 (6 bases). The CDR3 is 15 amino acids. V shed 2 bases and J shed 2 bases, with 11 bases lying between them. Germline values: CDR1 MNHNY, CDR2 SVGAGI (reference sequence). CDR3 in DNA: TGTGCCAGCAGTTACACTAGCTGGAACACAGATACGCAGTATTTT. Translated, it gives CASSYTSWNTDTQYF.

V and J are TRBV5-4 and TRBJ2-1; no definite D call. The V end was cut by 1 base, the J end by 0 bases, with 8 bases between. The V gene's germline CDR1 is SGHNT and CDR2 YYREEE (reference sequence). The CDR3 is made up of 15 amino acids. The CDR3 bases are TGTGCCAGCAGCTTGTCACAAAGCTCCTACAATGAGCAGTTCTTC. Translated: CASSLSQSSYNEQFF.

As DNA, the CDR3 is TGTGCCAGCACCGATATGATGAACACTGAAGCTTTCTTT. It yields the protein CASTDMMNTEAFF. The gene calls are TRBV28 and TRBJ1-1, with unresolved D. The CDR3 is 13 amino acids. V was clipped by 7 bases and J by 0 bases, with 9 bases between them. Germline CDR1 MDHEN, CDR2 SYDVKM.

Note on this clone: The junction and the germline gene differ at one end; a read error may be behind it. As DNA, the CDR3 is TGTGCCAGCAACTTACTCGGACAGGGAGCGGGCACCGGGGAGCTGTTTTTT. Its translation is CASNLLGQGAGTGELFF. The chain employs TRBV7-9 and TRBJ2-2, with 8 positions matching TRBD1. Looked up from germline, CDR1 is SEHNR and CDR2 is FQNEAQ (reference sequence). The CDR3 has 17 residues. Filled out from reference TRBV7-9 and TRBJ2-2, the complete variable domain reads DTGVSQNPRHKITKRGQNVTFRCDPISEHNRLYWYRQTLGQGPEFLTYFQNEAQLEKSRLLSDRFSAERPKGSFSTLEIQRTEQGDSAMYLCASNLLGQGAGTGELFFGEGSRLTVL.

CDR3 DNA sequence: TGTGCCAGCAGATCTCGGGGGGGCGGGGAGCTGTTTTTT. Translating it yields CASRSRGGGELFF. The chain is built from TRBV2 and TRBJ2-2; 8 nucleotides agree with TRBD2. The V and J ends lost 6 bases and 7 bases, in that order; junction bases with no gene match: 4. CDR3 size: 13 residues. The germline CDR1 and CDR2 sequences are SNHLY and FYNNEI.

The V and J genes are TRBV6-1 and TRBJ2-7; D unresolved. V was trimmed by 4 bases and J by 0 bases, leaving 13 bases between them. Per germline, CDR1 MNHNS and CDR2 SASEGT. This CDR3 is built from 15 residues. CDR3: CASSVSEASSYEQYF. CDR3 nucleotide sequence: TGTGCCAGCAGTGTTTCTGAGGCGAGCTCCTACGAGCAGTACTTC.

The chain has TRBV6-4 and TRBJ2-3; D gene uncertain. The V end was cut by 2 bases, the J end by 2 bases, with 5 bases between. The CDR3 spans 13 residues. Germline V lookup: CDR1 MRHNA, CDR2 SNTAGT. The DNA of the CDR3 is TGTGCCAGCAGTGACGAGGCCACAGATACGCAGTATTTT. Residues: CASSDEATDTQYF.

V gene TRBV5-1 combines with J gene TRBJ2-5; D is perhaps TRBD1 (6 bases). From germline, CDR1 is SGHRS and CDR2 YFSETQ. Trimming removed 2 bases at V and 6 bases at J, with 11 bases between. This CDR3 has 13 amino acids. The CDR3 DNA follows: TGCGCCAGCAGCTTCCGGGACACGAAGACCCAGTACTTC. Its protein is CASSFRDTKTQYF.

The chain links TRBV6-1 to TRBJ2-1; perhaps TRBD2 as D (5 bases). The CDR3 runs 15 residues. Trimming stripped 0 bases from V and 11 bases from J, with 17 bases between. The V gene's germline CDR1 is MNHNS and CDR2 SASEGT. The CDR3 loop is CASSEAFGENHKQFF. In DNA form, the CDR3 reads TGTGCCAGCAGTGAAGCGTTTGGGGAGAACCATAAGCAGTTCTTC.

In nucleotides, the CDR3 is TGTGCCAGCAGTTACGCTGGAACCTACGAGCAGTACTTC. Translated, it gives CASSYAGTYEQYF. The V and J genes are TRBV6-6 and TRBJ2-5; D is ambiguous. The J call is in doubt because the DNA end fits TRBJ2-7 better. This CDR3 spans 13 amino acids. The V gene's germline CDR1 is MNHNY and CDR2 SVGAGI (reference sequence).

This clone appeared a few times. Additional DNA sequences in this sample encode the identical CDR3. The chain links TRBV27 to TRBJ2-3; 12 bases map to TRBD2. The CDR3 covers 16 residues. With 4 bases clipped from V and 1 base from J, the junction kept 3 bases outside the gene matches. Germline CDR1 MNHEY, CDR2 SMNVEV (reference sequence). The CDR3: CASSSRLAGGTDTQYF. CDR3 DNA sequence: TGTGCCAGCAGTTCCCGACTAGCGGGGGGCACAGATACGCAGTATTTT.

This clone was recorded once. The chain uses TRBV10-2 and TRBJ1-1, with a weak D call TRBD1 (6 bases). The CDR3 runs 15 residues. V was clipped by 9 bases and J by 0 bases, with 17 bases between them. Germline CDR1 reads WSHSY; CDR2 reads SAAADI. The CDR3 DNA reads as TGCGCCAGTGCCGAAGGGGGGTTCATGAACACTGAAGCTTTCTTT. Amino acid sequence: CASAEGGFMNTEAFF.